This T cell receptor (beta chain) was sequenced in a study of cytomegalovirus exposure and HLA in healthy donors. For the study at large: The early release's HLA-typed donors yielded 80 million to 95 million unique TCRs. Findings of the study overall: Donors belonging to an Asian-associated ancestry cluster reportedly showed fewer N-insertions in productive TCRs than the roughly 700-donor mean, according to what a later analysis found. A few V segments could not be told apart, such as TRBV6-2 and TRBV6-3, and were left out.

60 Vbeta and 13 Jbeta primers were used in PCR. The protocol was immunoSEQ multiplex PCR, while the TCRdb copy is restricted to in-frame clones and leaves out a portion. The table includes 130,000 or so clones, about 78% detected once. A word on this clone: Antigen unknown.

Germline CDR1 and CDR2: MDHEN and SYDVKM. CDR3 length equals 15 residues. Trimming took off 6 bases at V and 5 bases at J, with 19 bases between the two ends. The sequenced material came from PBMCs. V is TRBV28 and J is TRBJ2-5, with a tentative D call TRBD2 (7 bases). The sequence was obtained from a man between 45 and 60 years old in good health and CMV-seropositive. The CDR3 loop is CASSVGGGGRETQYF. The CDR3 region has the DNA TGTGCCAGCAGCGTAGGAGGGGGGGGCCGGGAGACCCAGTACTTC.